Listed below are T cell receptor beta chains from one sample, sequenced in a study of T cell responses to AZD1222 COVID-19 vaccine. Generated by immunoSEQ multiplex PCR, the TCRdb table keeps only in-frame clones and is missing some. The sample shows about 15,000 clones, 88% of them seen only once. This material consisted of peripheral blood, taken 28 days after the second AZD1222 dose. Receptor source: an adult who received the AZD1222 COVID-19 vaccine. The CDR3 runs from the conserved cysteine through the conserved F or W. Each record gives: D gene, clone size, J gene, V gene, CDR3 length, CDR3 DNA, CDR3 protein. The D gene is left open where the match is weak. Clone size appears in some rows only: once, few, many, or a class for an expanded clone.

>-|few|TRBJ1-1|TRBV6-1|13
TGTGCCAGCAGTGAATTTTCGGGTAGGGAAGCTTTCTTT
CASSEFSGREAFF
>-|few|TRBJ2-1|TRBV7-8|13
TGTGCCAGCAGCTTAGCGGACGGGTCTAAGCAGTTCTTC
CASSLADGSKQFF
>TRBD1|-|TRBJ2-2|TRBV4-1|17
TGCGCCAGCAGCCAAGCCAACAGGGGGCGGGTCACCGGGGAGCTGTTTTTT
CASSQANRGRVTGELFF
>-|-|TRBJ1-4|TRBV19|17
TGTGCCAGTAGCCCTCCCCCCAATTCGGGGGCTAATGAAAAACTGTTTTTT
CASSPPPNSGANEKLFF
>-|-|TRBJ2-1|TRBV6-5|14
TGTGCCAGCAGACAATATCGCTCCTACAATGAGCAGTTCTTC
CASRQYRSYNEQFF
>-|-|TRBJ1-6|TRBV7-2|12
TGTGCCAGCAGCTTCCTGAACTCACCCCTCCACTTT
CASSFLNSPLHF
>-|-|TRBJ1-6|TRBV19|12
TGTGCCAGTAGTAACGGGAATTCACCCCTCCACTTT
CASSNGNSPLHF
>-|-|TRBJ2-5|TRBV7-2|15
TGTGCCAGCAGCTTATGGGGTCAGGCAAAAGAGACCCAGTACTTC
CASSLWGQAKETQYF
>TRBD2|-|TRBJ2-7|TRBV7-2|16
TGTGCCAGCAGCCCCCGGACTAGCTCCCGCTCCTACGAGCAGTACTTC
CASSPRTSSRSYEQYF
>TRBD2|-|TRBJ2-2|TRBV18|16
TGTGCCAGCTCACCTAGCGGGAGTCGGAACACCGGGGAGCTGTTTTTT
CASSPSGSRNTGELFF
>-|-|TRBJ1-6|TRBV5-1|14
TGCGCCAGCAGCTTGGGAACAGCTAATTCACCCCTCCACTTT
CASSLGTANSPLHF
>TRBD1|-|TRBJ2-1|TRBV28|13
TGTGCCAGCAGGGGGGAAGGGGGCAACGAGCAGTTCTTC
CASRGEGGNEQFF
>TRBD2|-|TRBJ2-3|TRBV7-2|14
TGTGCCAGCATCCCTCGGGGGGGCCTAGGTACGCAGTATTTT
CASIPRGGLGTQYF
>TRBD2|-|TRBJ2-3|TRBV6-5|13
TGTGCCAGCAACGGGGGGAATACAGATACGCAGTATTTT
CASNGGNTDTQYF
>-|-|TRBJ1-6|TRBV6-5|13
TGTGCCGGAAAGAGGCTAAATAATTCACCCCTCCACTTT
CAGKRLNNSPLHF
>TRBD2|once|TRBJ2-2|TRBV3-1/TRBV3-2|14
TGTGCCAGCAGGGGACTAGCCTTCTCCGGGGAGCTGTTTTTT
CASRGLAFSGELFF
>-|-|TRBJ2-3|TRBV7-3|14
TGTGCCAGCAGCTTAAACGCCCGCACAGATACGCAGTATTTT
CASSLNARTDTQYF
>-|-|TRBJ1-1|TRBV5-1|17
TGCGCCAGCAGCTTGGGGTTACAGCCTACTATGAACACTGAAGCTTTCTTT
CASSLGLQPTMNTEAFF